This is a list of T cell receptor beta chains from one sample in a study of T-cell memory formation after mild COVID-19. TCRdb independently ran MiXCR on the 5' RACE reads; one entry per CDR3 protein. The sample shows around 250,000 distinct CDR3 sequences, about 17% of them seen only once. Sequenced sample: PBMCs or a T cell subset sorted from them (not recorded which). These receptors came from a man aged 18 to 29 who had mild COVID-19 (a few samples of this study predate the infection). Cell type and time point are not known. Both conserved end residues are part of each CDR3. A D gene is named only where the DNA matches it firmly. Expanded clones get a size class; other rows say once, few or many, or leave the size out.

j_call d_call clone_size v_call cdr3_aa cdr3_nt
TRBJ2-7 NA NA TRBV7-2 CASSLLAEQYF TGTGCCAGCAGCTTGCTCGCCGAGCAGTACTTC
TRBJ1-2 NA few TRBV20-1 CSARGPDGGYTF TGCAGTGCTAGAGGACCCGACGGTGGCTACACCTTC
TRBJ2-7 NA few TRBV30 CAWSEARGTLSYEQYF TGTGCCTGGAGTGAAGCCCGAGGGACATTATCCTACGAGCAGTACTTC
TRBJ2-5 TRBD1 NA TRBV5-1 CASSLYGTGGAETQYF TGCGCCAGCAGCTTGTATGGGACAGGGGGCGCGGAGACCCAGTACTTC
TRBJ1-2 NA many TRBV4-3 CASSQDSHRGDGYTF TGCGCCAGCAGCCAAGATTCGCATAGGGGCGATGGCTACACCTTC
TRBJ2-1 NA few TRBV12-3/TRBV12-4 CASSLFASNEQFF TGTGCCAGCAGTTTATTCGCGAGCAATGAGCAGTTCTTC
TRBJ2-7 NA NA TRBV12-3/TRBV12-4 CASSLFGEQYF TGTGCCAGCAGTTTGTTCGGGGAGCAGTACTTC
TRBJ2-3 NA NA TRBV9 CASSVLWGGTDTQYF TGTGCCAGCAGCGTATTGTGGGGGGGCACAGATACGCAGTATTTT
TRBJ1-1 NA NA TRBV9 CASSVEGGAGDPEAFF TGTGCCAGCAGCGTAGAGGGGGGGGCTGGGGACCCTGAAGCTTTCTTT
TRBJ1-3 NA many TRBV6-5 CASSRRGDSGNTIYF TGTGCCAGCAGCAGACGCGGGGACTCTGGAAACACCATATATTTT
TRBJ2-1 NA NA TRBV4-2 CASSQDVFGGLNNEQFF TGTGCCAGCAGCCAAGATGTATTTGGAGGACTTAACAATGAGCAGTTCTTC
TRBJ2-5 TRBD2 NA TRBV20-1 CSAAGGYLRETQYF TGCAGTGCGGCGGGGGGATATTTGCGAGAGACCCAGTACTTC
TRBJ2-7 NA few TRBV6-1 CASSGDTYEQYF TGTGCCAGCAGTGGGGACACCTACGAGCAGTACTTC
TRBJ1-2 NA few TRBV7-2 CASVIVWTEGYTF TGTGCCAGTGTAATTGTTTGGACAGAAGGCTACACCTTC
TRBJ1-5 TRBD1 NA TRBV6-6 CASSYGIQGYSNQPQHF TGTGCCAGCAGTTACGGGATACAGGGGTATAGCAATCAGCCCCAGCATTTT
TRBJ1-5 NA NA TRBV20-1 CSAIRGGQPQHF TGCAGTGCCATCAGGGGCGGTCAGCCCCAGCATTTT
TRBJ1-6 NA few TRBV7-2 CASSQVRRTDPGDSPLHF TGTGCCAGCAGCCAGGTGAGACGGACCGACCCAGGGGATTCACCCCTCCACTTT
TRBJ1-2 NA NA TRBV6-2/TRBV6-3 CASRIQQDVYGYTF TGTGCCAGCAGGATTCAACAGGATGTCTATGGCTACACCTTC